The 9 T cell receptor beta chains below all came from one sample that was sequenced in a study of technical replicates of blood from a handful of donors. Data came from immunoSEQ multiplex PCR; TCRdb stores just in-frame clones and leaves some out. The sample lists tens of thousands of clones, 90% to 96% occurring once. The sample was T cells isolated from PBMCs. Receptor source: a human donor in good health.

The chain carries TRBV2 and TRBJ1-1; 7 nucleotides agree with TRBD1. V lost 6 bases, J lost 1 base, and 2 bases stayed unmatched. CDR3 length: 13 amino acids. Germline CDR1 reads SNHLY; CDR2 reads FYNNEI. CDR3: CASSGTANTEAFF. The CDR3 DNA reads as TGTGCCAGCAGCGGGACAGCGAACACTGAAGCTTTCTTT.

J is TRBJ2-2 and V is TRBV29-1, with a weak D call TRBD1 (6 bases). V was trimmed by 4 bases and J by 2 bases, leaving 14 bases between them. The germline V gene has CDR1 SQVTM and CDR2 ANQGSEA. The CDR3 has 15 residues. CDR3 loop: CSVGLTDRNTGELFF. CDR3 DNA sequence: TGCAGCGTTGGTCTTACGGACAGAAACACCGGGGAGCTGTTTTTT.

This clone was recorded once. The J gene is TRBJ2-7, the V gene TRBV7-3, with 8 bases matching TRBD1. Looked up from germline, CDR1 is SGHTA and CDR2 is FQGTGA. The CDR3 runs to 14 residues. After removal of 3 bases from V and 2 bases from J, the junction contained 3 bases not matched to a gene. The CDR3 DNA reads as TGTGCCAGCAGCTTCGACAGGGGCCCCTACGAGCAGTACTTC. Amino acids: CASSFDRGPYEQYF.

V gene TRBV5-4 combines with J gene TRBJ2-6; 9 bases are a match to TRBD1. The CDR3 is made up of 18 amino acids. Trimming at V came to 0 bases and at J to 4 bases, leaving 8 bases not matched to a gene. Germline V lookup: CDR1 SGHNT, CDR2 YYREEE (reference sequence). The CDR3 region is CASSLGAYRGPGANVLTF. The CDR3 bases are TGTGCCAGCAGCTTGGGGGCCTACAGGGGGCCAGGGGCCAACGTCCTGACTTTC.

The chain recombines TRBV7-9 with TRBJ1-2, with D unclear. The CDR3 is made up of 15 amino acids. Germline V gene sequence: CDR1 SEHNR, CDR2 FQNEAQ (reference sequence). Trimming stripped 1 base from V and 0 bases from J, with 9 bases between. CDR3 sequence: CASSLGSPANYGYTF. CDR3 DNA sequence: TGTGCCAGCAGCTTAGGCTCGCCAGCTAACTATGGCTACACCTTC.

The J gene is TRBJ2-3, the V gene TRBV6-1; D perhaps matches TRBD2 (5 bases). The ends were cut back, 4 bases at V and 5 bases at J, with 19 bases in the middle. The CDR3 contains 16 residues. Germline CDR1 reads MNHNS; CDR2 reads SASEGT. The CDR3 nucleotides read TGTGCCAGCAGTGGAGGGCTAGAAGGTCTGGGAGATACGCAGTATTTT. Protein: CASSGGLEGLGDTQYF.

This rearrangement joins TRBV4-3 to TRBJ2-3; D may be TRBD2 (7 bases). V lost 5 bases and J lost 3, with 9 bases in between. Germline V gives CDR1 LGHNA, CDR2 YSLEER. The length of the CDR3 is 13 residues. CDR3 bases: TGCGCCAGCAGCAAGGGGGGGACAGATACGCAGTATTTT. Protein product: CASSKGGTDTQYF.

Written as DNA, the CDR3 is TGTGCCAGCAGCTTTAGCGGAGCGAACACCGGGGAGCTGTTTTTT. Its protein product is CASSFSGANTGELFF. The chain uses TRBV9 and TRBJ2-2; a weak D match, TRBD2 (6 bases). The V end was cut by 4 bases, the J end by 0 bases, with 10 bases between. Per the germline V gene, CDR1 is SGDLS and CDR2 is YYNGEE. This CDR3 is built from 15 residues.

J is TRBJ2-7 and V is TRBV5-1, with D uncertain. Germline V gene sequence: CDR1 SGHRS, CDR2 YFSETQ. The CDR3 is 11 residues long. Trimming shortened V by 7 bases and J by 5 bases, and 10 bases separated the two germline ends. The CDR3 loop is CASGGGNEQYF. Written as DNA, the CDR3 is TGCGCCAGCGGTGGCGGAAACGAGCAGTACTTC.